One sample yielded the 3 T cell receptor beta chains listed below, sequenced in a study of blood T cell repertoires in COVID-19. Assay: immunoSEQ multiplex PCR; the TCRdb copy retains only in-frame clones and omits some. The sample has roughly 95,000 clones, approximately 84% seen once. The sequencing sample was made of peripheral blood. The receptor source for this set is a human donor in a cohort sampled during active COVID-19.

The rearrangement uses TRBV3-1 (or the pseudogene TRBV3-2) and TRBJ2-1; 10 bases are a match to TRBD2. This CDR3 is 17 amino acids long. V shed 1 base and J 6 bases; nucleotides not matched to a gene: 9. Germline lookup yields CDR1 LGHDT and CDR2 YNNKEL (reference sequence). The CDR3 DNA follows: TGTGCCAGCAGCCAAGGTTCCCTAGCGGGAGAGACCAATGAGCAGTTCTTC. Residues: CASSQGSLAGETNEQFF.

The chain joins TRBV7-2 to TRBJ2-7, with 10 bases aligning to TRBD2. The germline V gene encodes CDR1 SGHTA and CDR2 FQGNSA. This CDR3 is built from 15 residues. Trimming cost V 3 bases and J 4 bases; bases outside gene matches: 6. The CDR3 sequence is CASSFIPSGGYEQYF. The CDR3 DNA sequence: TGTGCCAGCAGCTTCATACCTAGCGGGGGTTACGAGCAGTACTTC.

This sequence joins TRBV7-9 and TRBJ1-1; possible D gene TRBD1, 5 bases. The germline V gene encodes CDR1 SEHNR and CDR2 FQNEAQ (reference sequence). This CDR3 has 14 amino acids. Trimming took 5 bases from V and 7 from J, leaving 17 bases between them. CDR3 amino acids: CASSDRVGGSEAFF. In DNA form, the CDR3 reads TGTGCCAGCAGCGATAGGGTCGGGGGGAGTGAAGCTTTCTTT.